The 20 T cell receptor beta chains below all came from one sample that was sequenced in a study of vaccination and CD4 T cells after COVID-19. No antigen has been identified for these receptors. Cultured CD4+ T-cell DNA underwent Oncomine TCR Beta short-read sequencing. MiXCR, run by TCRdb on the PCR reads, gives a single entry per CDR3 protein. Among over 25,000 distinct CDR3 sequences listed, 62% were seen once. The treatment here: roughly 10-day PBMC culture with coronavirus spike peptide pools or control peptides (ViraFEST assay). Source: CD4+ T cells from blood, cultured in vitro, taken after SARS-CoV-2 vaccination. These receptors all come from a human donor who received a COVID-19 vaccine.

The V call is TRBV7-2, the J call TRBJ2-3; TRBD2 might be the D (6 bases). The germline V and J ends were trimmed by 1 base and 2 bases, with 13 bases remaining between them. The length of the CDR3 is 16 residues. The V gene's germline CDR1 is SGHTA and CDR2 FQGNSA. CDR3 region: CASSLVWRGSTDTQYF. The CDR3 DNA sequence: TGTGCCAGCAGCTTAGTATGGCGGGGTTCCACAGATACGCAGTATTTT.

V gene TRBV28 combines with J gene TRBJ2-6; TRBD1 matches at 7 bases. Germline CDR1 reads MDHEN; CDR2 reads SYDVKM. This CDR3 region has 15 residues. With V trimmed by 4 bases and J by 2 bases, 2 bases remained unmatched. CDR3 sequence reads: CASSSGTAGANVLTF. The CDR3 DNA is TGTGCCAGCAGTTCTGGGACAGCTGGGGCCAACGTCCTGACTTTC.

V gene TRBV6-1 combines with J gene TRBJ1-5, with D maybe TRBD1 (6 bases). V was cut by 10 bases and J by 4 bases, with 14 bases left in between. CDR1 and CDR2 (germline): MNHNS, SASEGT. This CDR3 has 13 residues. This CDR3 is CATQRQVNQPQHF. The DNA for the CDR3 is TGTGCCACCCAGAGACAGGTGAATCAGCCCCAGCATTTT.

The chain combines TRBV27 with TRBJ1-2, with a weak D call TRBD1 (5 bases). From germline, CDR1 is MNHEY and CDR2 SMNVEV (reference sequence). This CDR3 has 13 residues. V was trimmed by 4 bases and J by 6 bases, leaving 12 bases between them. CDR3 sequence reads: CASSSLGDHGYTF. The CDR3 nucleotides are TGTGCCAGCAGTTCCTTAGGGGACCATGGCTACACCTTC.

A few counts support this clonotype. This chain joins TRBV21-1 and TRBJ1-5; the table's D gene call, TRBD1, was not cross checked with the DNA. TRBV21-1 is a pseudogene. The CDR3 length is 14 residues. For the CDR3, the DNA is TGTGCCAGCAGCAAAGCGCAGGGGAGACAGCCCCAGCATTTT. It specifies CASSKAQGRQPQHF.

This clonotype occurred a few times. This sequence joins TRBV30 and TRBJ1-6; D call uncertain. Germline V gene lookup returns CDR1 GTSNPN and CDR2 SVGIG (reference sequence). The CDR3 has 14 residues. Trimming took off 2 bases at V and 6 bases at J, with 11 bases between the two ends. CDR3 bases: TGTGCCTGGAGTATTAAGGGCGGTAATTCACCCCTCCACTTT. This gives the protein CAWSIKGGNSPLHF.

This clonotype was seen once. The chain carries TRBV5-1 and TRBJ1-2, with a weak D call TRBD1 (5 bases). The germline V gene encodes CDR1 SGHRS and CDR2 YFSETQ. The CDR3 contains 15 residues. The V end was cut by 0 bases, the J end by 4 bases, with 13 bases between. CDR3 nucleotides: TGCGCCAGCAGCTTGGTGGGGGACTCCCTCTATGGCTACACCTTC. It encodes CASSLVGDSLYGYTF.

This clonotype was recorded a few times. The chain couples TRBV6-1 to TRBJ1-1; 7 positions match TRBD1. The CDR3 length is 14 residues. V trimming: 6 bases; J trimming: 2 bases; junction bases outside the gene matches: 6. Germline V gene data show CDR1 as MNHNS and CDR2 as SASEGT. Here the CDR3 reads CASRRTGANTEAFF. The CDR3 DNA follows: TGTGCCAGCAGGAGAACAGGGGCCAACACTGAAGCTTTCTTT.

Only a few counts were recorded for this clonotype. The gene calls are TRBV12-3 or TRBV12-4 and TRBJ2-5; tentatively, D is TRBD1 (6 bases). V gave up 1 base and J gave up 3 bases, with 6 bases separating them. This CDR3 contains 13 residues. CDR3 amino acids: CASSLGQEETQYF. The CDR3 coding sequence is TGTGCCAGCAGTTTAGGACAGGAAGAGACCCAGTACTTC.

This clonotype was detected only a few times. This chain joins TRBV20-1 and TRBJ1-3, with D hard to call. V was shortened by 0 bases and J by 0 bases, with 9 bases between the two germline ends. Germline V gene lookup returns CDR1 DFQATT and CDR2 SNEGSKA (reference sequence). This CDR3 contains 15 residues. CDR3 DNA sequence: TGCAGTGCTAGAGACGCAGGACTCTCTGGAAACACCATATATTTT. Amino acid sequence: CSARDAGLSGNTIYF.

The rearrangement links TRBV7-9 to TRBJ2-7; D uncertain. V lost 1 base and J lost 2, with 21 bases in between. The length of the CDR3 is 18 residues. CDR1 and CDR2 from the germline V gene are SEHNR and FQNEAQ (reference sequence). CDR3 sequence (DNA): TGTGCCAGCAGCTTAGAGTTCCCGGCGTACCCTGATACCTACGAGCAGTACTTC. Translating gives CASSLEFPAYPDTYEQYF. Looking up the rest from reference TRBV7-9 and TRBJ2-7 gives the full variable domain: DTGVSQNPRHKITKRGQNVTFRCDPISEHNRLYWYRQTLGQGPEFLTYFQNEAQLEKSRLLSDRFSAERPKGSFSTLEIQRTEQGDSAMYLCASSLEFPAYPDTYEQYFGPGTRLTVT.

This sequence joins TRBV7-6 and TRBJ1-2; tentatively, D is TRBD1 (6 bases). The CDR3 runs to 13 residues. Germline V gene data show CDR1 as SGHVS and CDR2 as FNYEAQ. V lost 1 base, J lost 6 bases, and 9 bases lay in between. CDR3 sequence reads: CASSLGAGDGYTF. The CDR3 DNA reads as TGTGCCAGCAGCTTAGGCGCAGGGGATGGCTACACCTTC.

This clonotype came up a few times. The CDR3 is CAISEQVTDTGELFF. CDR3 nucleotide sequence: TGTGCCATCAGTGAACAAGTCACGGACACCGGGGAGCTGTTTTTT. The rearrangement joins TRBV10-3 to TRBJ2-2; the D is unclear. V lost 3 bases to trimming and J lost 3 bases, with 11 bases between them. The CDR3 consists of 15 residues. From germline, CDR1 is ENHRY and CDR2 SYGVKD.

V and J are TRBV5-4 and TRBJ1-1, with D possibly being TRBD1 (6 bases). V dropped 2 bases and J dropped 6 bases, with 11 bases sitting between them. The CDR3 is 13 amino acids. CDR1 is SGHNT and CDR2 is YYREEE in the germline V gene (reference sequence). The CDR3, as DNA: TGTGCCAGCAGCTTTGAGGGGGGGGCTGAAGCTTTCTTT. Translated, it gives CASSFEGGAEAFF.

The V gene is TRBV12-3 or TRBV12-4, the J gene TRBJ2-7; D might be TRBD2 (5 bases). The CDR3 has 11 residues. Trimming stripped 5 bases from V and 6 bases from J, with 8 bases between. CDR3 in DNA: TGTGCCAGCAGTAGGGAGAGCGAGCAGTACTTC. Its translation: CASSRESEQYF.

This clonotype was seen a handful of times. This chain joins TRBV20-1 and TRBJ1-1; 7 positions match TRBD1. Germline CDR1 is DFQATT and CDR2 is SNEGSKA (reference sequence). The CDR3 runs 12 residues. Trimming took 6 bases from V and 3 from J; bases not matched to a gene: 4. CDR3 coding DNA: TGCAGTGCCCAGGGGGGGGACACTGAAGCTTTCTTT. It translates to CSAQGGDTEAFF.

The chain employs TRBV19 and TRBJ1-5; no reliable D call. Trimming took off 4 bases at V and 3 bases at J, with 10 bases between the two ends. The germline CDR1 and CDR2 sequences are LNHDA and SQIVND (reference sequence). The CDR3 extends over 14 amino acids. CDR3 coding DNA: TGTGCCAGTAGTAAGGCGGCAGACAATCAGCCCCAGCATTTT. Protein product: CASSKAADNQPQHF. The full variable domain, in which reference TRBV19 and TRBJ1-5 provide the parts outside the CDR3, is DGGITQSPKYLFRKEGQNVTLSCEQNLNHDAMYWYRQDPGQGLRLIYYSQIVNDFQKGDIAEGYSVSREKKESFPLTVTSAQKNPTAFYLCASSKAADNQPQHFGDGTRLSIL.

This clonotype appeared a single time. The chain links TRBV10-2 to TRBJ2-5; tentatively, D is TRBD1 (6 bases). The CDR3 is 16 amino acids. Trimming took 0 bases from V and 5 from J, leaving 16 bases between them. CDR1 WSHSY and CDR2 SAAADI come from the germline V gene. The CDR3 bases are TGCGCCAGCAGTGAGTCGAACGTATTGGGGGCGGAGACCCAGTACTTC. It yields the protein CASSESNVLGAETQYF.

The chain recombines TRBV6-5 with TRBJ2-1; D remains unclear. CDR1 and CDR2 from the germline V gene are MNHEY and SVGAGI. The ends were cut back, 2 bases at V and 9 bases at J, with 8 bases in the middle. The CDR3 has 12 amino acids. The CDR3 DNA follows: TGTGCCAGCAGTTACAGGACCGGTGAGCAGTTCTTC. Protein sequence: CASSYRTGEQFF.

The chain carries TRBV6-4 and TRBJ1-1; TRBD1 aligns across 8 bases. Germline values: CDR1 MRHNA, CDR2 SNTAGT. V dropped 4 bases and J dropped 4; count of bases not matched to a gene: 5. The CDR3 loop spans 14 amino acids. The DNA for the CDR3 is TGTGCCAGCAGTGTTAACAGGGGGAGCACTGAAGCTTTCTTT. It encodes CASSVNRGSTEAFF.